The rows below give T cell receptor beta chains drawn from one sample of a study of blood T cells in healthy people across ages. Each CDR3 protein gets one entry after TCRdb re-called the 5' RACE reads with MiXCR. The data show some 1.8 million distinct CDR3 sequences, about 39% seen once. The material sequenced was blood. Every receptor here comes from a human donor in good health. Both conserved end residues are part of each CDR3. Each record gives: V gene, clone size, D gene, J gene, CDR3 DNA, CDR3 protein. A D gene is named only where the DNA matches it firmly. Size is stated for part of the rows, as once, few or many counts, or as a class when the clone is expanded.

TRBV4-1	-	-	TRBJ1-6	TGCGCCAGCAGCCAAGAGGGTTGGTATTCACCCCTCCACTTT	CASSQEGWYSPLHF
TRBV7-2	-	TRBD1	TRBJ1-2	TGTGCCAGCAGCTTAGCGCTGGGTGACAGGGGGCCTGGGGGCTACACCTTC	CASSLALGDRGPGGYTF
TRBV6-1	few	-	TRBJ2-1	TGTGCCAGCAGTTCCGAGGCAGGGTCCTACAATGAGCAGTTCTTC	CASSSEAGSYNEQFF
TRBV7-2	-	-	TRBJ2-7	TGTGCCAGCAGCTACATCCCAGATTCCTACGAGCAGTACTTC	CASSYIPDSYEQYF
TRBV4-1	few	-	TRBJ1-4	TGCGCCAGCAGCCAAGTCTTGGGGGGGCGCGTGTTTGGACTGTTTTTT	CASSQVLGGRVFGLFF
TRBV7-8	few	-	TRBJ1-2	TGTGCCAGCAGCACAATGAGGACCGACCTAGGTCGGTATGGCTACACCTTC	CASSTMRTDLGRYGYTF
TRBV6-2/TRBV6-3	-	TRBD2	TRBJ2-3	TGTGCCAGCAGTCCAAGCGGGGGTGCTCCCCATACGCAGTATTTT	CASSPSGGAPHTQYF
TRBV4-3	few	TRBD2	TRBJ2-3	TGCGCCAGCAGCCAAGAAGTGGTGTGGCGGGGGGCGGTAGATACGCAGTATTTT	CASSQEVVWRGAVDTQYF
TRBV11-2	few	-	TRBJ2-2	TGTGCCAGCAGCGGACATTGGAGCACCGGGGAGCTGTTTTTT	CASSGHWSTGELFF
TRBV6-6	few	-	TRBJ1-5	TGTGCCAGCAGTTACCGGGACCGAGCAGGGCCCCAGCATTTT	CASSYRDRAGPQHF
TRBV6-5	many	-	TRBJ2-7	TGTGCCAGCAGTTACGAGGGAAGCTCCTACGAGCAGTACTTC	CASSYEGSSYEQYF
TRBV7-3	-	TRBD1	TRBJ1-2	TGTGCCAGCAGCTTTGCCCCTCCAGGGGGCAATGGCTACACCTTC	CASSFAPPGGNGYTF
TRBV19	-	-	TRBJ1-5	TGTGCCAGTAGTATTCGTATCCATCAGCCCCAGCATTTT	CASSIRIHQPQHF
TRBV6-6	few	-	TRBJ2-1	TGTGCCAGCAGTTACTCGGCAGGGGCGGGTGAGCAGTTCTTC	CASSYSAGAGEQFF
TRBV28	-	TRBD2	TRBJ2-5	TGTGCCAGCATTCGGGGGGGCGAGGAGACCCAGTACTTC	CASIRGGEETQYF
TRBV11-2	-	TRBD2	TRBJ2-3	TGTGCCAGCAGCTCCCGCGGGGGGCGGAGGGTGGATACGCAGTATTTT	CASSSRGGRRVDTQYF
TRBV6-5	few	-	TRBJ1-5	TGTGCCAGCAGTTCCCTGGTTAGTGGGCCCCAGCATTTT	CASSSLVSGPQHF
TRBV4-3	-	-	TRBJ1-2	TGCGCCAGCAGCCAAGATCGGTATAAGGGTTCTCTACTCAAGGGCTACACCTTC	CASSQDRYKGSLLKGYTF
TRBV7-2	-	-	TRBJ2-3	TGTGCCAGCAGCTTCGTGACTCCTAGCACAGATACGCAGTATTTT	CASSFVTPSTDTQYF
TRBV20-1	-	-	TRBJ2-1	TGCAGTGCTCCGATTGGCCCAGATAATTACAATGAGCAGTTCTTC	CSAPIGPDNYNEQFF
TRBV7-7	-	-	TRBJ2-2	TGTGCTAGCGGCAAATCTTGGGGGAAAGCCGGGGAGCTGTTTTTT	CASGKSWGKAGELFF
TRBV6-1	-	-	TRBJ2-6	TGTGCCAGCACAGGGGTCGTCTCTGGGGCCAACGTCCTGACTTTC	CASTGVVSGANVLTF
TRBV12-3/TRBV12-4	many	-	TRBJ1-2	TGTGCCAGCAGTTTGAGGCAGGAAGCTAACTATGGCTACACCTTC	CASSLRQEANYGYTF
TRBV18	-	TRBD1	TRBJ1-1	TGTGCCAGCTCACCCGACAGGGAGGAAGCTTTCTTT	CASSPDREEAFF
TRBV5-6	-	-	TRBJ2-1	TGTGCCAGCAGCCCATCGGGGAGTAGCGATGAGCAGTTCTTC	CASSPSGSSDEQFF
TRBV4-3	few	-	TRBJ1-2	TGCGCCAGCAGCCTGGTCCCGAGCCTCCCAGCCCCTAACTATGGCTACACCTTC	CASSLVPSLPAPNYGYTF
TRBV15	-	-	TRBJ2-5	TGTGCCACCAGCGGGGGGTCCCAAGCGACCCAGTACTTC	CATSGGSQATQYF
TRBV15	once	-	TRBJ2-2	TGTGCCACCAGCAGAGAAGTGCGGGCCACCGGGGAGCTGTTTTTT	CATSREVRATGELFF
TRBV6-1	-	TRBD1	TRBJ2-7	TGTGCCATCCTGAGGGACAGTTCCTACGAGCAGTACTTC	CAILRDSSYEQYF
TRBV29-1	few	-	TRBJ2-7	TGCAGCGTTGAACGGGTTACGATGGGGGACTACGAGCAGTACTTC	CSVERVTMGDYEQYF
TRBV20-1	-	-	TRBJ1-5	TGCGGTGCTAGAGACAGGACGAGCAATCAGCCCCAGCATTTT	CGARDRTSNQPQHF
TRBV20-1	-	-	TRBJ1-5	TGCAGTGCTTCTACCGGGACCCTGCCCCAGCATTTT	CSASTGTLPQHF
TRBV5-5	-	-	TRBJ1-4	TGTGCCAGCAGCTTGGGTAGGGTCCGTAATGAAAAACTGTTTTTT	CASSLGRVRNEKLFF
TRBV29-1	-	-	TRBJ1-2	TGCAGCGTGCCGGACAGCAACTATGGCTACACCTTC	CSVPDSNYGYTF
TRBV29-1	few	TRBD1	TRBJ1-2	TGCAGCGTTTTAGACAGGGCCGGTGGCTACACCTTC	CSVLDRAGGYTF
TRBV4-3	few	-	TRBJ1-5	TGCGCCAGCAGCCAAGATTGGTCGGGGCATCAGCCCCAGCATTTT	CASSQDWSGHQPQHF
TRBV27	-	TRBD2	TRBJ2-2	TGTGCCAGCAGTAACATCGACCCTAGCGGGGGGGCCGGCGGGGAGCTGTTTTTT	CASSNIDPSGGAGGELFF
TRBV12-3/TRBV12-4	-	-	TRBJ2-7	TGTGCCAGCAGTAAAGACACGATTAGGTACGAGCAGTACTTC	CASSKDTIRYEQYF
TRBV9	-	TRBD1	TRBJ1-6	TGTGCCAGCAGCGTAGAGCAGGGGGGTTCACCCCTCCACTTT	CASSVEQGGSPLHF
TRBV12-5	-	-	TRBJ2-1	TGTGCTAGTGGTTTGGCCCGACAGGTCGGGGATGAGCAGTTCTTC	CASGLARQVGDEQFF
TRBV20-1	-	-	TRBJ2-1	TGCAGTGCTAGATCCTTCAGGGGACTTGAGCAGTTCTTC	CSARSFRGLEQFF
TRBV6-5	-	-	TRBJ1-5	TGTGCCAGCAGTTATCTCCTCTATAATAGCAATCAGCCCCAGCATTTT	CASSYLLYNSNQPQHF